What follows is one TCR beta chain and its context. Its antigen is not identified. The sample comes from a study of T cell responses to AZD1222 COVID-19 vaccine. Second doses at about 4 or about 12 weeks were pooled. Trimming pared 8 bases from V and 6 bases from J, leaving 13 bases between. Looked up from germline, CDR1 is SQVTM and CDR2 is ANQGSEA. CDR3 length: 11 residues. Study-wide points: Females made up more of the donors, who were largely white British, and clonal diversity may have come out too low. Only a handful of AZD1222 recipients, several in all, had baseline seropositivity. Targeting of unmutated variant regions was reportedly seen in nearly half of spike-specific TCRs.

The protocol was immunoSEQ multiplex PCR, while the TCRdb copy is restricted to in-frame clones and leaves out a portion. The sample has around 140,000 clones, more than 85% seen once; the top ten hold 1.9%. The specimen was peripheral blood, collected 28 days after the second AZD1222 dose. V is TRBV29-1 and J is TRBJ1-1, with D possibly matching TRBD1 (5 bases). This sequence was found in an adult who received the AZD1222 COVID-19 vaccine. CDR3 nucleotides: TGCAGCACCCGGACGGGGGCTGAAGCTTTCTTT. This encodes CSTRTGAEAFF. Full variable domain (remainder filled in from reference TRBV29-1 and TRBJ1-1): SAVISQKPSRDICQRGTSLTIQCQVDSQVTMMFWYRQQPGQSLTLIATANQGSEATYESGFVIDKFPISRPNLTFSTLTVSNMSPEDSSIYLCSTRTGAEAFFGQGTRLTVV.